This TCR beta chain was observed in a study of cytomegalovirus exposure and HLA in healthy donors. Points from the study as a whole: Listed as cytomegalovirus-associated were around 160 TCR beta chains. A few chains tied to CMV proved CMV antigen-specific in vitro.

The donors were in the approximately 130-subject validation cohort, distinct from the approximately 670-subject first cohort. The CDR3 sequence is 16 residues long. Trimming pared 1 base from V and 6 bases from J, leaving 16 bases between. The germline V gene has CDR1 SGHVS and CDR2 FQNEAQ. Concerning this clone itself: Its specificity is not known.

Using immunoSEQ multiplex PCR, the repertoire was profiled, and TCRdb retains in-frame clones only, with some absent. The sample includes about 58,000 clones, 90% of them seen just once. Input material: PBMCs. The V call is TRBV7-8, the J call TRBJ2-1, with D hard to call. This clonotype originated in a man between 18 and 29 years old in good health and CMV-seronegative. The CDR3 DNA reads TGTGCCAGCAGCTTAGTTGGTTGGTTAGAATTCAATGAGCAGTTCTTC. This encodes CASSLVGWLEFNEQFF.